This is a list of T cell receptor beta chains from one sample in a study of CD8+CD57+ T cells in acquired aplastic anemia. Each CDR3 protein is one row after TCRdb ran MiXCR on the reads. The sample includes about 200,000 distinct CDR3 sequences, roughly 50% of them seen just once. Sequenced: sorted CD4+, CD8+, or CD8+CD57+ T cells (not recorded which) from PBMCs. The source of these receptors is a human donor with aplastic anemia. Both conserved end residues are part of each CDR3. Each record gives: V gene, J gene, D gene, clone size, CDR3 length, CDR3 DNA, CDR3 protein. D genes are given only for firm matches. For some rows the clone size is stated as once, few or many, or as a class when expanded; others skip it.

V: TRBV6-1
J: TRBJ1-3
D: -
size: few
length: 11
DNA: TGTGCCAGCCGGGACATAAACACCATATATTTT
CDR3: CASRDINTIYF

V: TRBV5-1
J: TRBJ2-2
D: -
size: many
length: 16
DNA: TGCGCCAGCAGCTTGTCGGTGGGTGCGAACACCGGGGAGCTGTTTTTT
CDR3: CASSLSVGANTGELFF

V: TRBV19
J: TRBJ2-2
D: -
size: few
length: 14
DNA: TGTGCCAGTAATGGCAGGTTCAACACCGGGGAGCTGTTTTTT
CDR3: CASNGRFNTGELFF

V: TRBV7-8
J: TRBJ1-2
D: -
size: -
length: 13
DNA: TGTGCCAGCAGCCCCGGGGGGGCGCTTGGCTACACCTTC
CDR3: CASSPGGALGYTF

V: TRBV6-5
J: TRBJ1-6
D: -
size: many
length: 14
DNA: TGTGCCAGCAGTTACGGGGGTAATAATTCACCCCTCCACTTT
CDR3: CASSYGGNNSPLHF

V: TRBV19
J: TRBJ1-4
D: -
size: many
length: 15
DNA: TGTGCCAGCGCCAGGCAGGTCGTCTCCTTAGAAAAACTGTTTTTT
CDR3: CASARQVVSLEKLFF

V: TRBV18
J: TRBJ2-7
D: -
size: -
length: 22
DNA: TGTGCCAGCTCACCAGAGGGGGGGCAGGTCCCGGCACGCCCGTCCGCCAAATACGAGCAGTACTTC
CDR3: CASSPEGGQVPARPSAKYEQYF

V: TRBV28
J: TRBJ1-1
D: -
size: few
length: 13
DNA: TGTGCCAGCACCCCGGGGGGCGCTGATGAAGCTCTCTTT
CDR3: CASTPGGADEALF

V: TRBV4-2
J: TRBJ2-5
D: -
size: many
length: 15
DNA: TGTGCCAGCAGCCAAACTACTACAGGCCAAGAGACCCAGTACTTC
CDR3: CASSQTTTGQETQYF

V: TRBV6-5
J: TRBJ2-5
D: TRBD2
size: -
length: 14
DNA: TGTGCCAGCAGTTACTCGACTAGCGGGGAGACCCAGTACTTC
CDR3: CASSYSTSGETQYF

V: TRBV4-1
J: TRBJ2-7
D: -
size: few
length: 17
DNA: TGCGCCAGCAGCCAAGATTGGGTAGGGTCAAGGGGGAATGAGCAGTACTTC
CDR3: CASSQDWVGSRGNEQYF

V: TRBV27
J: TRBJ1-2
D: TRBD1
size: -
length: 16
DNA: TGTGCCAGCAGTTTATCGGGCGGAGGGGACAGCTATGGCTACACCTTC
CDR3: CASSLSGGGDSYGYTF

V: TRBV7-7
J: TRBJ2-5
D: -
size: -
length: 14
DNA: TGTGCCAGCAGCGCGACTGCGGCGGGAGAGACCCAGTACTTC
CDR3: CASSATAAGETQYF

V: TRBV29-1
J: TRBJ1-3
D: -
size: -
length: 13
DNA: TGCAGCGTTGCCCCCTCCTCTGGAAACACCATATATTTT
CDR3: CSVAPSSGNTIYF

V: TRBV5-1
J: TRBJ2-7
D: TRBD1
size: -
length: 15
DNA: TGCGCCAGCAGCCAGTACGGGACAGACTCCTACGAGCAGTACTTC
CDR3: CASSQYGTDSYEQYF

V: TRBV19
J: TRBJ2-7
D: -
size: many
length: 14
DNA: TGTGCCAGTAGCCCCCAGGACAGTTCATACGAGCAGTACTTC
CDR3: CASSPQDSSYEQYF

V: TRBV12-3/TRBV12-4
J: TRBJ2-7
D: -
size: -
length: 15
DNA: TGTGCCAGCAGTTTAGTTCAGGGGGGCACCTACGAGCAGTACTTC
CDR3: CASSLVQGGTYEQYF

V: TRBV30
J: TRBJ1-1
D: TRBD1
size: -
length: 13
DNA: TGTGCCTGGAGTTCAGGGAGGGGGCTCGGAGCTTTCTTT
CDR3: CAWSSGRGLGAFF

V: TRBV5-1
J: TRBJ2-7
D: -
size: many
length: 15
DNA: TGCGCCAGCAGGGGCGGACACGACCCATCCTACGAGCAGTACTTC
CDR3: CASRGGHDPSYEQYF

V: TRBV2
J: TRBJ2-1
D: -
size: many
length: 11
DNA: TGTGCCAGCAGTGCGTTCAATGAGCAGTTCTTC
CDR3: CASSAFNEQFF

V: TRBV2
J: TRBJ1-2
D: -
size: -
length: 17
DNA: TGTGCCAGCACTTCCTCCGGGGCCCAACGGTCGCGCTATGGCTACACCTTC
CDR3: CASTSSGAQRSRYGYTF

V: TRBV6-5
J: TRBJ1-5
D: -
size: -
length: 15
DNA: TGTGCCAGCAGTGCACCGGGCTCAAGCAATCAGCCCCAGCATTTT
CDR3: CASSAPGSSNQPQHF

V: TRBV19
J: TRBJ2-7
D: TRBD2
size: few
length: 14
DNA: TGTGCCAGTAGTATAGGCGGGAGCTCCTACGAGCAGTACTTC
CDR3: CASSIGGSSYEQYF

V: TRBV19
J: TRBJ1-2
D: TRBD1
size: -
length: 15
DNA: TGTGCCAGTAGAAAAGACAGGGGAGTGGTTTATGGCTACACCTTC
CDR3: CASRKDRGVVYGYTF

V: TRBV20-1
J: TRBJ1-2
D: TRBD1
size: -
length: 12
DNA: TGCAGTGCTACAGGGGGCATAGTTGGCTACACCTTC
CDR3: CSATGGIVGYTF

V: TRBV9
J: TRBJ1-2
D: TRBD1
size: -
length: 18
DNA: TGTGCCAGCAGCGTAGCCTTGGGAGGACAGGGGGCTGGGTATGGCTACACCTTC
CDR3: CASSVALGGQGAGYGYTF

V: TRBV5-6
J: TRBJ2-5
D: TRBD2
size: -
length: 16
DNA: TGTGCCAGCAGCTTGGGAGCGGGGGGGTTCCAAGAGACCCAGTACTTC
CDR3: CASSLGAGGFQETQYF

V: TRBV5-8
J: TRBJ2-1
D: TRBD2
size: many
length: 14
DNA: TGTGCCAGCAGCTCCAAGCGGGGGGGCAATGAGCAGTTCTTC
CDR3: CASSSKRGGNEQFF

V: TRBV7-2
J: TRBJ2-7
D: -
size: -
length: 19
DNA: TGTGCCAGCAGCCCTGGGAGGACAACCCATCTACTCCCACCCTACGAGCAGTACTTC
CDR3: CASSPGRTTHLLPPYEQYF

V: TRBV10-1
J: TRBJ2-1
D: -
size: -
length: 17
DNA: TGCGCCAGCAGTGAGTTGGTGGCCAGGGGCTCCTACAATGAGCAGTTCTTC
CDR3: CASSELVARGSYNEQFF

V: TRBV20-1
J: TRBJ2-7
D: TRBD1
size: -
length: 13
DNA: TGCAGTGCTCGCGGACAGGGGGCCTACGAGCAGTACTTC
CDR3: CSARGQGAYEQYF

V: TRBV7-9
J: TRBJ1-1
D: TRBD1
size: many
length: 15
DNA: TGTGCCAGCAGCGCAACGGGACAGAGGAACACTGAAGCTTTCTTT
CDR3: CASSATGQRNTEAFF

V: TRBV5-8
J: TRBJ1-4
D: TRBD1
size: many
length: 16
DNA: TGTGCCAGCAGTTCCATCCCGGGACAGGGAGTTGGAAAACTGTTTTTT
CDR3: CASSSIPGQGVGKLFF

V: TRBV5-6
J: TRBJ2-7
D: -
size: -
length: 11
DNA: TGTGCCAGCAGCTTGGCGTTCGAGCAGTACTTC
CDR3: CASSLAFEQYF

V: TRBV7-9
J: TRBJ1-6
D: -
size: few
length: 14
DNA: TGTGCCAGCAGCTTAGATAGGCAAAGTCAAACCCTCCACTTT
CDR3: CASSLDRQSQTLHF

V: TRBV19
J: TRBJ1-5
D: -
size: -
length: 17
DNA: TGTGCCAGTAGTATCTCCACAGGAGGGGCGATCTCTCAGCCCCAGCATTTT
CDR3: CASSISTGGAISQPQHF

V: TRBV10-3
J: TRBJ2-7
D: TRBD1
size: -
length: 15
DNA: TGTGCCATCAGTCTCGGGACAGCGAAGACCTACGAGCAGTACTTC
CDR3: CAISLGTAKTYEQYF